This is a list of T cell receptor beta chains from one sample in a study of cytomegalovirus exposure and HLA in healthy donors. Measured with immunoSEQ multiplex PCR; TCRdb has only the in-frame clones, and not every one. The sample holds fewer than 250,000 clones, about 85% seen once. Sequenced input: PBMCs. The receptor source for this set is a woman between 50 and 59 years old in good health and CMV-seronegative. Both conserved end residues are part of each CDR3. D genes are given only for firm matches. Clone size is not always given. Where it is, it says once, few, many or a class for expanded clones.

j_call: TRBJ2-1
d_call: TRBD2
clone_size: NA
v_call: TRBV28
cdr3_aa: CASRGSSGGYYNEQFF
cdr3_nt: TGTGCCAGCAGGGGGTCGTCGGGGGGGTACTACAATGAGCAGTTCTTC

j_call: TRBJ2-2
d_call: NA
clone_size: NA
v_call: TRBV4-3
cdr3_aa: CASSQVRVTGELFF
cdr3_nt: TGCGCCAGCAGCCAAGTGAGGGTAACCGGGGAGCTGTTTTTT

j_call: TRBJ1-1
d_call: NA
clone_size: NA
v_call: TRBV9
cdr3_aa: CASSVAGSNTEAFF
cdr3_nt: TGTGCCAGCAGCGTAGCCGGTTCGAACACTGAAGCTTTCTTT

j_call: TRBJ1-4
d_call: TRBD1
clone_size: NA
v_call: TRBV6-5
cdr3_aa: CASSYGTGHEKLFF
cdr3_nt: TGTGCCAGCAGTTACGGGACAGGGCATGAAAAACTGTTTTTT

j_call: TRBJ1-2
d_call: NA
clone_size: NA
v_call: TRBV11-2
cdr3_aa: CASSLAGTHYGYTF
cdr3_nt: TGTGCCAGCAGCTTAGCGGGGACACACTATGGCTACACCTTC

j_call: TRBJ2-3
d_call: NA
clone_size: NA
v_call: TRBV6-6
cdr3_aa: CASARDSGTDTQYF
cdr3_nt: TGTGCCAGCGCCCGGGACTCCGGCACAGATACGCAGTATTTT

j_call: TRBJ2-1
d_call: TRBD2
clone_size: NA
v_call: TRBV7-3
cdr3_aa: CASSSGVAGGGGEQFF
cdr3_nt: TGTGCCAGCAGCTCAGGGGTAGCGGGGGGTGGTGGTGAGCAGTTCTTC

j_call: TRBJ1-5
d_call: TRBD1
clone_size: NA
v_call: TRBV9
cdr3_aa: CASSAGQGAFEPQHF
cdr3_nt: TGTGCCAGCAGCGCTGGACAGGGAGCCTTCGAGCCCCAGCATTTT

j_call: TRBJ1-5
d_call: NA
clone_size: few
v_call: TRBV28
cdr3_aa: CASNIWGSQPQHF
cdr3_nt: TGTGCCAGCAACATCTGGGGCTCTCAGCCCCAGCATTTT

j_call: TRBJ1-1
d_call: NA
clone_size: NA
v_call: TRBV18
cdr3_aa: CASQGMNTEAFF
cdr3_nt: TGTGCCAGCCAGGGCATGAACACTGAAGCTTTCTTT

j_call: TRBJ1-2
d_call: NA
clone_size: NA
v_call: TRBV2
cdr3_aa: CASSDGANYGYTF
cdr3_nt: TGTGCCAGCAGTGACGGGGCTAACTATGGCTACACCTTC

j_call: TRBJ1-2
d_call: NA
clone_size: NA
v_call: TRBV5-6
cdr3_aa: CASSSGQFYGYTF
cdr3_nt: TGTGCCAGCAGCTCGGGACAATTCTATGGCTACACCTTC

j_call: TRBJ1-5
d_call: NA
clone_size: NA
v_call: TRBV6-5
cdr3_aa: CASSPGSGSQPQHF
cdr3_nt: TGTGCCAGCAGTCCCGGGAGTGGGTCTCAGCCCCAGCATTTT

j_call: TRBJ1-6
d_call: NA
clone_size: NA
v_call: TRBV7-2
cdr3_aa: CASSARESGVNSPLHF
cdr3_nt: TGTGCCAGCAGCGCGCGGGAGTCGGGGGTTAATTCACCCCTCCACTTT

j_call: TRBJ2-1
d_call: NA
clone_size: NA
v_call: TRBV30
cdr3_aa: CAWSPGGSYNEQFF
cdr3_nt: TGTGCCTGGAGTCCCGGGGGCTCCTACAATGAGCAGTTCTTC

j_call: TRBJ1-1
d_call: NA
clone_size: NA
v_call: TRBV5-1
cdr3_aa: CASSLDILTGTEAFF
cdr3_nt: TGCGCCAGCAGCTTGGATATCTTAACGGGGACTGAAGCTTTCTTT

j_call: TRBJ1-1
d_call: NA
clone_size: few
v_call: TRBV7-6
cdr3_aa: CASSFSGQMDTAFF
cdr3_nt: TGTGCCAGCAGCTTCTCAGGACAGATGGATACGGCTTTCTTT

j_call: TRBJ2-7
d_call: NA
clone_size: NA
v_call: TRBV7-2
cdr3_aa: CASSLAAGLRGYEQYF
cdr3_nt: TGTGCCAGCAGCTTAGCGGCGGGCCTCCGGGGCTACGAGCAGTACTTC

j_call: TRBJ2-5
d_call: NA
clone_size: NA
v_call: TRBV30
cdr3_aa: CAWKREETQYF
cdr3_nt: TGTGCCTGGAAGAGGGAAGAGACCCAGTACTTC

j_call: TRBJ2-6
d_call: TRBD1
clone_size: NA
v_call: TRBV18
cdr3_aa: CASSPRTQDRGLSGANVLTF
cdr3_nt: TGTGCCAGCTCACCACGTACCCAAGACAGGGGCTTATCTGGGGCCAACGTCCTGACTTTC

j_call: TRBJ2-3
d_call: NA
clone_size: NA
v_call: TRBV7-9
cdr3_aa: CASTPVKTGTDTQYF
cdr3_nt: TGTGCCAGCACCCCAGTCAAGACCGGGACAGATACGCAGTATTTT

j_call: TRBJ2-2
d_call: NA
clone_size: once
v_call: TRBV11-3
cdr3_aa: CASSSTSYTGELFF
cdr3_nt: TGTGCCAGCAGCTCGACATCCTACACCGGGGAGCTGTTTTTT

j_call: TRBJ2-1
d_call: NA
clone_size: NA
v_call: TRBV11-2
cdr3_aa: CASSLDDILSYNEQFF
cdr3_nt: TGTGCCAGCAGCTTAGATGACATCCTCTCCTACAATGAGCAGTTCTTC

j_call: TRBJ2-7
d_call: TRBD1
clone_size: NA
v_call: TRBV4-3
cdr3_aa: CASSQQGQGGSYEQYF
cdr3_nt: TGCGCCAGCAGCCAACAGGGACAGGGCGGCTCCTACGAGCAGTACTTC

j_call: TRBJ1-2
d_call: NA
clone_size: NA
v_call: TRBV7-2
cdr3_aa: CASSPESRPYGYTF
cdr3_nt: TGTGCCAGCAGCCCGGAGAGTCGCCCCTATGGCTACACCTTC

j_call: TRBJ2-6
d_call: NA
clone_size: NA
v_call: TRBV11-2
cdr3_aa: CASSLDRGGSGANVLTF
cdr3_nt: TGTGCCAGCAGCTTAGATAGGGGGGGCTCTGGGGCCAACGTCCTGACTTTC

j_call: TRBJ1-5
d_call: TRBD1
clone_size: NA
v_call: TRBV6-5
cdr3_aa: CASSPTGGGNQPQHF
cdr3_nt: TGTGCCAGCAGTCCGACAGGGGGAGGGAATCAGCCCCAGCATTTT

j_call: TRBJ1-5
d_call: TRBD1
clone_size: once
v_call: TRBV6-6
cdr3_aa: CASSYLYRDRDKPQHF
cdr3_nt: TGTGCCAGCAGTTACCTCTACCGGGACAGGGATAAGCCCCAGCATTTT

j_call: TRBJ2-7
d_call: TRBD1
clone_size: once
v_call: TRBV5-1
cdr3_aa: CASSNTGQGPSYEQYF
cdr3_nt: TGCGCCAGCAGCAATACCGGACAGGGGCCTTCCTACGAGCAGTACTTC

j_call: TRBJ1-1
d_call: NA
clone_size: NA
v_call: TRBV7-2
cdr3_aa: CASSLNPSTEAFF
cdr3_nt: TGTGCCAGCAGCTTAAATCCTAGCACTGAAGCTTTCTTT

j_call: TRBJ1-2
d_call: NA
clone_size: few
v_call: TRBV9
cdr3_aa: CASSPGQGNYGYTF
cdr3_nt: TGTGCCAGCAGCCCAGGGCAGGGGAACTATGGCTACACCTTC

j_call: TRBJ1-1
d_call: NA
clone_size: NA
v_call: TRBV18
cdr3_aa: CASSPLDSTEAFF
cdr3_nt: TGTGCCAGCTCACCACTGGACAGCACTGAAGCTTTCTTT

j_call: TRBJ2-5
d_call: TRBD2
clone_size: once
v_call: TRBV2
cdr3_aa: CATERGGTQYF
cdr3_nt: TGTGCCACCGAGCGGGGAGGAACCCAGTACTTC

j_call: TRBJ2-7
d_call: TRBD2
clone_size: NA
v_call: TRBV29-1
cdr3_aa: CSVGLGLASEQYF
cdr3_nt: TGCAGCGTTGGCCTCGGACTAGCTAGTGAGCAGTACTTC

j_call: TRBJ1-5
d_call: NA
clone_size: NA
v_call: TRBV18
cdr3_aa: CASSHAPNQPQHF
cdr3_nt: TGTGCCAGCTCACATGCGCCGAATCAGCCCCAGCATTTT

j_call: TRBJ2-1
d_call: TRBD2
clone_size: NA
v_call: TRBV19
cdr3_aa: CASSMGTSGNNEQFF
cdr3_nt: TGTGCCAGTAGTATGGGGACTAGCGGGAACAATGAGCAGTTCTTC

j_call: TRBJ2-1
d_call: NA
clone_size: NA
v_call: TRBV4-1
cdr3_aa: CASSQEAGRSYNEQFF
cdr3_nt: TGCGCCAGCAGCCAAGAGGCAGGGCGGTCCTACAATGAGCAGTTCTTC

j_call: TRBJ2-7
d_call: NA
clone_size: NA
v_call: TRBV19
cdr3_aa: CASSPSLASFYEQYF
cdr3_nt: TGTGCCAGTAGCCCCTCTCTAGCTTCTTTTTACGAGCAGTACTTC

j_call: TRBJ1-3
d_call: TRBD1
clone_size: NA
v_call: TRBV5-1
cdr3_aa: CASSTSGGSSGNTIYF
cdr3_nt: TGCGCCAGCAGTACCTCAGGGGGTAGCTCTGGAAACACCATATATTTT

j_call: TRBJ2-1
d_call: NA
clone_size: NA
v_call: TRBV5-1
cdr3_aa: CASSPGGLHYNEQFF
cdr3_nt: TGCGCCAGCAGCCCGGGCGGACTGCACTACAATGAGCAGTTCTTC

j_call: TRBJ2-7
d_call: TRBD2
clone_size: once
v_call: TRBV5-1
cdr3_aa: CASSLVVGGGYEQYF
cdr3_nt: TGCGCCAGCAGCTTGGTTGTGGGGGGGGGCTACGAGCAGTACTTC

j_call: TRBJ1-2
d_call: NA
clone_size: NA
v_call: TRBV7-9
cdr3_aa: CASSLGGYGYTF
cdr3_nt: TGTGCCAGCAGTCTGGGGGGCTATGGCTACACCTTC

j_call: TRBJ1-1
d_call: NA
clone_size: NA
v_call: TRBV19
cdr3_aa: CASRQGGTEAFF
cdr3_nt: TGTGCCAGTAGGCAAGGGGGCACTGAAGCTTTCTTT

j_call: TRBJ2-7
d_call: NA
clone_size: few
v_call: TRBV6-1
cdr3_aa: CASSDPGPYEQYF
cdr3_nt: TGTGCCAGCAGTGACCCGGGTCCCTACGAGCAGTACTTC

j_call: TRBJ2-5
d_call: TRBD2
clone_size: NA
v_call: TRBV6-6
cdr3_aa: CASTLGLAGGRETQYF
cdr3_nt: TGTGCCAGCACCCTAGGACTAGCGGGAGGAAGAGAGACCCAGTACTTC

j_call: TRBJ2-3
d_call: NA
clone_size: NA
v_call: TRBV14
cdr3_aa: CASSKDLQGYTDTQYF
cdr3_nt: TGTGCCAGCAGCAAAGATCTTCAGGGGTACACAGATACGCAGTATTTT